These 8 T cell receptor beta chains originate from one sample sequenced in a study of blood T cell repertoires in COVID-19. Data came from immunoSEQ multiplex PCR; TCRdb stores just in-frame clones and leaves some out. The table shows some 220,000 clones, with about four fifths occurring only once. Sequencing was carried out using peripheral blood. The receptor set was obtained from a woman between 55 and 75 years old with acute or convalescent COVID-19.

J is TRBJ2-7 and V is TRBV19; 8 bases are shared with TRBD1. V trimming: 3 bases; J trimming: 5 bases; junction bases outside the gene matches: 12. The CDR3 length is 16 residues. The germline V gene has CDR1 LNHDA and CDR2 SQIVND (reference sequence). CDR3 sequence: CASSIYSGTGSNEQYF. The CDR3 coding sequence is TGTGCCAGTAGTATCTACTCCGGGACAGGCTCGAACGAGCAGTACTTC.

This clone was picked up a small number of times. The rearrangement links TRBV10-3 to TRBJ1-1, with no clear D. V was trimmed by 4 bases and J by 1 base, leaving 7 bases between them. There are 13 residues in the CDR3. Germline assignment: CDR1 ENHRY and CDR2 SYGVKD. This CDR3 reads CAISGAGNTEAFF. The CDR3, as DNA: TGTGCCATCAGTGGGGCGGGGAACACTGAAGCTTTCTTT.

This chain joins TRBV5-1 and TRBJ1-2; 7 bases are a match to TRBD1. The ends lost 5 bases at V and 2 bases at J; junction bases unmatched: 3. The CDR3 sequence is 13 residues long. Germline CDR1 and CDR2: SGHRS and YFSETQ. The CDR3 DNA reads as TGCGCCAGCAGTTCACAGGGGAACTATGGCTACACCTTC. This gives the protein CASSSQGNYGYTF.

The genes are TRBV3-1 (or the pseudogene TRBV3-2) and TRBJ2-1; D might be TRBD1 (5 bases). V lost 4 bases to trimming and J lost 4 bases, with 17 bases between them. CDR3 size: 16 residues. In germline, CDR1 is LGHDT, CDR2 YNNKEL (reference sequence). The CDR3 nucleotides read TGTGCCAGCAGCCGCCAACGCAGACAGCCTTACAATGAGCAGTTCTTC. This sequence encodes CASSRQRRQPYNEQFF.

The chain uses TRBV5-6 and TRBJ2-1, with TRBD2 matching over 8 bases. Per germline, CDR1 SGHDT and CDR2 YYEEEE. CDR3 length equals 15 residues. V was pared by 0 bases and J by 10 bases, with 9 bases of the junction left unmatched. This chain's CDR3 is CASSLVAGGRGEQFF. The CDR3, as DNA: TGTGCCAGCAGCTTGGTGGCGGGGGGCCGGGGGGAGCAGTTCTTC.

The V and J genes are TRBV4-2 and TRBJ1-1; D not resolved. V was shortened by 4 bases and J by 3 bases, with 9 bases between the two germline ends. The CDR3 has 13 amino acids. Germline loops: CDR1 LGHNA, CDR2 YNFKEQ. CDR3 sequence reads: CASSLKEDTEAFF. CDR3 nucleotide sequence: TGTGCCAGCAGCCTTAAAGAGGACACTGAAGCTTTCTTT.

The CDR3 is CASSQSNKMSGMNAFF. CDR3 DNA sequence: TGTGCCAGCTCGCAGAGCAATAAAATGTCGGGGATGAATGCTTTCTTT. This rearrangement joins TRBV18 to TRBJ1-1; D is undetermined. CDR1 KGHSH and CDR2 LQKENI come from the germline V gene. Trimming stripped 6 bases from V and 11 bases from J, with 28 bases between. The CDR3 runs 16 residues.

V gene TRBV12-3 or TRBV12-4 combines with J gene TRBJ2-7; possibly TRBD1 for D (5 bases). The CDR3 runs 13 residues. The V end was cut by 2 bases, the J end by 6 bases, with 11 bases between. CDR3 bases: TGTGCCAGCAGTTTACAGGGTTTGGGCGAGCAGTACTTC. This encodes CASSLQGLGEQYF.